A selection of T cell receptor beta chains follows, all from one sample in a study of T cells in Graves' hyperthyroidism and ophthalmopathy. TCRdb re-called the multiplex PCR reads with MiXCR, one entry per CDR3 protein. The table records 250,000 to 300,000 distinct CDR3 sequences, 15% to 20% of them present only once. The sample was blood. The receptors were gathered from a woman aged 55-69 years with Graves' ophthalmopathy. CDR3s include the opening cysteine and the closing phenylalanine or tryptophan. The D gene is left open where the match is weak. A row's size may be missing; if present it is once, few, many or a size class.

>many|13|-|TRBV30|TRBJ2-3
TGTGCCTGGAGTGTAAGGCTCACAGATACGCAGTATTTT
CAWSVRLTDTQYF
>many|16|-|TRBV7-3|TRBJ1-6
TGTGCCAGCAGCCCGAGGCAACAGGGTCGGAATTCACCCCTCCACTTT
CASSPRQQGRNSPLHF
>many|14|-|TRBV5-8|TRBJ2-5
TGTGCCAGCAGCTTACACAGGGTGTGGGAGACCCAGTACTTC
CASSLHRVWETQYF
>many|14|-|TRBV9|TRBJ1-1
TGTGCCAGCAGCGTAAGCAGTATGAACACTGAAGCTTTCTTT
CASSVSSMNTEAFF
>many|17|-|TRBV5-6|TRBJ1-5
TGTGCCAGCAGCTTGCAGGCGGGGGCCTATAGCAATCAGCCCCAGCATTTT
CASSLQAGAYSNQPQHF
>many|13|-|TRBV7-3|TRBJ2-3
TGTGCCAGCAGCTTAGGGCGGACAGATACGCAGTATTTT
CASSLGRTDTQYF
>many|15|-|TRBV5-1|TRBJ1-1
TGCGCCAGAGAAGGGGGTAGAGGGATGAACACTGAAGCTTTCTTT
CAREGGRGMNTEAFF
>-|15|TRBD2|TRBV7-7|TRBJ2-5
TGTGCTAGCAGCATTAGCGGGGGAGCGGGAGAGACCCAGTACTTC
CASSISGGAGETQYF
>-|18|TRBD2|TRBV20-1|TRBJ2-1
TGCAGTGCTGACGGGACTAGCGGGAGGGCCTTGGAATACAATGAGCAGTTCTTC
CSADGTSGRALEYNEQFF
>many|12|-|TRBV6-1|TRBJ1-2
TGTGCCAGCAGGATGACACCCTATGGCTACACCTTC
CASRMTPYGYTF
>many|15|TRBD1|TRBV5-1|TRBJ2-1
TGCGCCAGCAGCTTGGCCAGACAGGGTGAAAATGAGCAGTTCTTC
CASSLARQGENEQFF
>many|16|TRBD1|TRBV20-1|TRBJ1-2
TGCAGTGCTGGGGACAGGGGGCAGGGTGTAATGCTAGGCTACACCTTC
CSAGDRGQGVMLGYTF
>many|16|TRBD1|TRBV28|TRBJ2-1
TGTGCCAGCAGTTTGACAGGGGGCGCCTGGTACAATGAGCAGTTCTTC
CASSLTGGAWYNEQFF
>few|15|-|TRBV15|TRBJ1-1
TGTGCCACCAGCAGAGATCCGGGAGGGAACACTGAAGCTTTCTTT
CATSRDPGGNTEAFF
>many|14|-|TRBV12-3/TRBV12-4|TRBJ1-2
TGTGCCAGCAGTTTAGCGGAAGGGGGCTATGGCTACACCTTC
CASSLAEGGYGYTF
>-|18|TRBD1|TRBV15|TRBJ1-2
TGTGCCACCAGCGGTCTTGACCGGGACAGGGTAAATCGTTATGGCTACACCTTC
CATSGLDRDRVNRYGYTF
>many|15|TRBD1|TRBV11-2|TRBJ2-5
TGTGCCAGCAGCTCGATTACAGGGGTATCAGAGACCCAGTACTTC
CASSSITGVSETQYF
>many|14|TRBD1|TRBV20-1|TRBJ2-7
TGCAGTGCTAGGGGGACAGGGGAGGCCTACGAGCAGTACTTC
CSARGTGEAYEQYF
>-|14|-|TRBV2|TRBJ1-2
TGTGCCGGCAGTCCCCCAGGGGTTATCTATGGCTACACCTTC
CAGSPPGVIYGYTF
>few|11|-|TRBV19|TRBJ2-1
TGTGCTTGTGTTGGCTACAATGAGCAGTTCTTC
CACVGYNEQFF
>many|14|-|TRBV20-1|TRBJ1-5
TGCAGTGGTGCCTCAGGGAATAGCAATCAGCCCCAGCATTTT
CSGASGNSNQPQHF
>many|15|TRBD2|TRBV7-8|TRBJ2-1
TGTGCCAGCAGCCAGGGACTAGCGGGAGTCGATGAGCAGTTCTTC
CASSQGLAGVDEQFF
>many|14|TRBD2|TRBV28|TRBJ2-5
TGTGCCAGCAGTTCGGGACTAGCGGCGGAGACCCAGTACTTC
CASSSGLAAETQYF
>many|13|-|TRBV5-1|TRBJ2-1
TGCGCCAGCAGCACGTTCGGGGAAGGCAAGCAGTTCTTC
CASSTFGEGKQFF
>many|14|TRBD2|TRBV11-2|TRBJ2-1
TGTGCCAGCAGCTTAATGCGGGGGGGAAATGAGCAGTTCTTC
CASSLMRGGNEQFF
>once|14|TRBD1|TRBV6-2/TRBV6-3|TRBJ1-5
TGTGCCAGCAGGGACAGGGTTTTGAATCAGCCCCAGCATTTT
CASRDRVLNQPQHF
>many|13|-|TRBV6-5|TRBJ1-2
TGTGCCAGCAGTTACTGGCAGGGCGGTGGCTACACCTTC
CASSYWQGGGYTF
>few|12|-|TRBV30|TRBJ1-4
TGTGCCTGGGGCGGTGTAGATGAAAAACTGTTTTTT
CAWGGVDEKLFF
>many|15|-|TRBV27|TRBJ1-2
TGTGCCAGCAGTCGAGAACCCCAGAGTAGCTATGGCTACACCTTC
CASSREPQSSYGYTF
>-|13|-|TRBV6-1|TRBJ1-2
TGTGCCACTCAGGGGATTGCTAACTATGGCTACACCTTC
CATQGIANYGYTF
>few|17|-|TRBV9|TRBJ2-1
TGTGCCAGCAGCGTAGAGGTACGGGCCTCCCACCACAATGAGCAGTTCTTC
CASSVEVRASHHNEQFF
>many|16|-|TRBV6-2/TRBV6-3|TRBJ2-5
TGTGCCAGCAGTTACCCTTACGACTCCCGCCAAGAGACCCAGTACTTC
CASSYPYDSRQETQYF
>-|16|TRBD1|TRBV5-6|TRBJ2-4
TGTGCCAGCAGCTGGGACAGGGGGGGGGCCAAAAACATTCAGTACTTC
CASSWDRGGAKNIQYF
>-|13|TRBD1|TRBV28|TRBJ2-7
TGTGCCAGCAATAGGGACAGGCCCTACGAGCAGTACTTC
CASNRDRPYEQYF
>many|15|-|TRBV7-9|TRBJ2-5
TGTGCCAGCAGCTTGAACACCAGGCCCTCGGAGACCCAGTACTTC
CASSLNTRPSETQYF
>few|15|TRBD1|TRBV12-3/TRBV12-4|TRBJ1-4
TGTGCCAGCACCATTCGAGGGGGCTTTAGGGAAAAACTGTTTTTT
CASTIRGGFREKLFF
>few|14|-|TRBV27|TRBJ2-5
TGTGCCAGCAGTGCCCCGGGGGTTCAGGAGACCCAGTACTTC
CASSAPGVQETQYF
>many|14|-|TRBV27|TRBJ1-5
TGTGCCAGCAGTTTAAGCGGGAACACTCAGCCCCAGCATTTT
CASSLSGNTQPQHF
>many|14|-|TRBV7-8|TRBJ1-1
TGTGCCAGCAGCTTAGTCACGGGGAACACTGAAGCTTTCTTT
CASSLVTGNTEAFF